A single sample gave rise to the 27 T cell receptor beta chains below, sequenced in a study of regulatory T cells in long-lasting Graves disease. Building the TCR beta libraries relied on iRepertoire HTBI primers, and CDR3 regions underwent Arm-PCR. TCRdb redid the calling of the multiplex PCR reads with MiXCR, one entry per CDR3 protein. The data show approximately 560,000 distinct CDR3 sequences, about 15% seen once. Time point meaning: newly diagnosed GD, antithyroid drugs for less than 3 months. There was RNA extracted from PBMCs, and the TCR library was made from it. These data were also reused for a study on T cells in Graves' hyperthyroidism and ophthalmopathy.

The specimen comprised peripheral blood mononuclear cells (PBMCs), sampled at new diagnosis, from a patient treated with antithyroid drugs. These receptors were taken from a man aged 18 to 29 with Graves disease.

V and J are TRBV7-9 and TRBJ1-5; no clear D gene. The V end was cut by 4 bases, the J end by 0 bases, with 13 bases between. Germline loops: CDR1 SEHNR, CDR2 FQNEAQ (reference sequence). CDR3 length: 16 amino acids. The CDR3 spells CASSSSTDHSNQPQHF. CDR3 sequence (DNA): TGTGCCAGCAGCTCTTCGACTGACCATAGCAATCAGCCCCAGCATTTT.

This clonotype was counted only a few times. The chain joins TRBV5-5 to TRBJ2-1; D might be TRBD1 (5 bases). The CDR3 is made up of 14 amino acids. Germline CDR1 reads SGHKS; CDR2 reads YYEKEE (reference sequence). The V gene lost 2 bases and the J gene lost 7 bases, with 13 bases spanning the gap. The CDR3 sequence is CASSFGSGSNEQFF. The CDR3 coding sequence is TGTGCCAGCAGCTTCGGGTCAGGGTCGAATGAGCAGTTCTTC.

This clonotype has more than one count but fewer than ten. The chain combines TRBV12-3 or TRBV12-4 with TRBJ1-3; 7 positions match TRBD1. The J segment lost 4 bases and the V segment lost 4 bases, leaving 13 bases of the junction unmatched. The CDR3 sequence is 17 residues long. The CDR3 coding sequence is TGTGCCAGCAGTTCAAGGAGGGGGCTGGTGTCCGGAAACACCATATATTTT. Its translation: CASSSRRGLVSGNTIYF.

This clonotype was observed a few times. This chain connects TRBV7-3 to TRBJ2-7, with D perhaps matching TRBD1 (6 bases). CDR1 SGHTA and CDR2 FQGTGA come from the germline V gene. The length of the CDR3 is 14 residues. V lost 4 bases and J lost 2, with 12 bases in between. The CDR3 DNA is TGTGCCAGCAGCTCCGGGACATTACCCTACGAGCAGTACTTC. Protein: CASSSGTLPYEQYF.

This clonotype was detected many times. V gene TRBV28 combines with J gene TRBJ1-5, with 9 bases that match TRBD1. Per the germline V gene, CDR1 is MDHEN and CDR2 is SYDVKM. V lost 8 bases and J lost 3; bases outside the gene matches: 2. The CDR3 extends over 13 amino acids. The CDR3 loop is CASWDRVNQPQHF. CDR3 DNA sequence: TGTGCCAGCTGGGACAGGGTCAATCAGCCCCAGCATTTT.

This clonotype has ten or more counts. The chain employs TRBV12-3 or TRBV12-4 and TRBJ1-4; TRBD1 matches 9 bases. After removal of 5 bases from V and 6 bases from J, the junction contained 7 bases not matched to a gene. This CDR3 has 15 amino acids. CDR3 DNA sequence: TGTGCCAGCAGTCCGTCGGGACAGGGTGATGAAAAACTGTTTTTT. Protein sequence: CASSPSGQGDEKLFF.

There are many counts of this clonotype. The rearrangement uses TRBV30 and TRBJ1-1; possible D gene TRBD1, 5 bases. The CDR3 loop spans 13 amino acids. V was shortened by 2 bases and J by 6 bases, with 13 bases between the two germline ends. The germline CDR1 and CDR2 sequences are GTSNPN and SVGIG (reference sequence). The CDR3 DNA reads as TGTGCCTGGAGTCGAGTGAGGGGTGCTGAAGCTTTCTTT. It translates to CAWSRVRGAEAFF.

There are many counts of this clonotype. CDR3: CASSSTPSAGGYEQFF. CDR3 DNA: TGTGCCAGCAGCTCGACCCCGAGCGCGGGAGGATATGAGCAGTTCTTC. The chain has TRBV7-3 and TRBJ2-1; TRBD2 matches 8 bases. Germline values: CDR1 SGHTA, CDR2 FQGTGA. This CDR3 region has 16 residues. Trimming removed 4 bases from V and 8 bases from J; junction bases left unmatched: 13. Together with reference TRBV7-3 and TRBJ2-1, the CDR3 gives the full variable domain: GAGVSQTPSNKVTEKGKYVELRCDPISGHTALYWYRQSLGQGPEFLIYFQGTGAADDSGLPNDRFFAVRPEGSVSTLKIQRTERGDSAVYLCASSSTPSAGGYEQFFGPGTRLTVL.

This clonotype was detected many times. J is TRBJ2-5 and V is TRBV2; D may match TRBD1 or TRBD2 (5 bases each). Deletions cut 7 bases from V and 4 bases from J, with 16 bases between. The CDR3 is made up of 14 amino acids. Germline-derived CDR1 and CDR2 are SNHLY and FYNNEI. The CDR3 region is CASNFQGVRETQYF. In nucleotides, the CDR3 is TGTGCCAGCAATTTTCAGGGAGTCCGAGAGACCCAGTACTTC. Together with reference TRBV2 and TRBJ2-5, the CDR3 gives the full variable domain: EPEVTQTPSHQVTQMGQEVILRCVPISNHLYFYWYRQILGQKVEFLVSFYNNEISEKSEIFDDQFSVERPDGSNFTLKIRSTKLEDSAMYFCASNFQGVRETQYFGPGTRLLVL.

There are many counts of this clonotype. The V call is TRBV28, the J call TRBJ2-7; D call uncertain. This CDR3 is built from 16 residues. The germline V and J ends were trimmed by 5 bases and 1 base, with 18 bases remaining between them. Germline CDR1 MDHEN, CDR2 SYDVKM. The CDR3 here is CASSLTWRTVSYEQYF. For the CDR3, the DNA is TGTGCCAGCAGTCTAACATGGCGGACGGTGTCCTACGAGCAGTACTTC.

This clonotype came up many times. The V gene is TRBV11-2, the J gene TRBJ2-7, with D possibly matching TRBD1 (6 bases). Between the trimmed V and J ends, which lost 2 bases and 3 bases, there was a span of 14 bases. The germline CDR1 and CDR2 sequences are SGHAT and FQNNGV. The CDR3 totals 15 residues. CDR3 nucleotides: TGTGCCAGCAGCTTAATGTATCAGGGGTTCTACGAGCAGTACTTC. As protein: CASSLMYQGFYEQYF. The full variable domain, its missing parts supplied by reference TRBV11-2 and TRBJ2-7, is EAGVAQSPRYKIIEKRQSVAFWCNPISGHATLYWYQQILGQGPKLLIQFQNNGVVDDSQLPKDRFSAERLKGVDSTLKIQPAKLEDSAVYLCASSLMYQGFYEQYFGPGTRLTVT.

This clonotype was seen at least ten times. J is TRBJ2-5 and V is TRBV28, with D possibly matching TRBD2 (6 bases). CDR1 is MDHEN, CDR2 SYDVKM, per germline. V lost 7 bases to trimming and J lost 1 base, with 19 bases between them. CDR3 size: 16 residues. The CDR3, as DNA: TGTGCCAGCACCTCAGAGGGACTCCCTCCCCAAGAGACCCAGTACTTC. Translating it yields CASTSEGLPPQETQYF. The full variable domain, completed using reference TRBV28 and TRBJ2-5, is DVKVTQSSRYLVKRTGEKVFLECVQDMDHENMFWYRQDPGLGLRLIYFSYDVKMKEKGDIPEGYSVSREKKERFSLILESASTNQTSMYLCASTSEGLPPQETQYFGPGTRLLVL.

This clonotype was seen repeatedly, ten times or more. The genes are TRBV11-2 and TRBJ2-7; D possibly corresponds to TRBD2 (6 bases). This CDR3 is built from 17 residues. Germline loops: CDR1 SGHAT, CDR2 FQNNGV. The V end was cut by 6 bases, the J end by 2 bases, with 23 bases between. CDR3 loop: CASRPLVGASVTYEQYF. CDR3 nucleotides: TGTGCCAGCAGACCACTCGTGGGTGCTAGCGTCACCTACGAGCAGTACTTC.

A note on this clonotype: One junction end disagrees with the germline gene, perhaps due to a read error. The gene calls are TRBV12-3 or TRBV12-4 and TRBJ1-3, with D possibly TRBD1 on 6 matching bases. The CDR3 consists of 14 residues. CDR3 sequence reads: CASRTGGPGNSIYF. The CDR3 DNA reads as TGTGCCAGCAGGACCGGGGGGCCAGGAAACTCCATATATTTT.

In its sample, this clonotype was seen many times. This chain joins TRBV12-3 or TRBV12-4 and TRBJ2-5, with D tentatively TRBD1 (6 bases). CDR3 size: 15 residues. Trimming removed 2 bases from V and 4 bases from J, with 14 bases in between. The chain's CDR3 is CASSLMQGNRETQYF. The CDR3, as DNA: TGTGCCAGCAGTTTAATGCAGGGGAACAGAGAGACCCAGTACTTC.

This clonotype was counted at least ten times. The gene calls are TRBV20-1 and TRBJ2-1, with TRBD2 matching over 7 bases. The V segment lost 6 bases and the J segment 0 bases; nucleotides outside the gene matches: 2. The germline CDR1 and CDR2 sequences are DFQATT and SNEGSKA (reference sequence). The CDR3 totals 13 residues. The CDR3 reads CSAAGDSYNEQFF. As DNA, the CDR3 is TGCAGTGCCGCGGGGGACTCCTACAATGAGCAGTTCTTC.

This clonotype was recorded a few times. The chain joins TRBV6-2 or TRBV6-3 to TRBJ2-7; D is unclear. This CDR3 contains 13 residues. Germline lookup yields CDR1 MNHEY and CDR2 SVGEGT. With 0 bases removed from V and 2 bases from J, the gap between germline ends came to 5 bases. CDR3: CASSYSNPYEQYF. The DNA of the CDR3 is TGTGCCAGCAGTTACTCGAATCCCTACGAGCAGTACTTC.

The chain combines TRBV30 with TRBJ1-5; TRBD1 matches 7 bases. V was clipped by 5 bases and J by 6 bases; unmatched bases: 10. Germline V gene sequence: CDR1 GTSNPN, CDR2 SVGIG (reference sequence). CDR3 length: 14 residues. The CDR3 reads CAWGFTGDRQPQHF. The CDR3 coding sequence is TGTGCCTGGGGCTTCACAGGGGATCGTCAGCCCCAGCATTTT.

This clonotype came up once. The chain is built from TRBV9 and TRBJ2-3; 14 nucleotides line up with TRBD2. V lost 4 bases to trimming and J lost 6 bases; unmatched junction nucleotides: 22. Germline V gene data show CDR1 as SGDLS and CDR2 as YYNGEE. The CDR3 is made up of 21 amino acids. The CDR3 DNA follows: TGTGCCAGCAGCCCTATTGGGACTAGCGGGAGTTTAAGTAAAGGTGGGGATACGCAGTATTTT. This translates into CASSPIGTSGSLSKGGDTQYF.

The CDR3 sequence is CASSKGNRPYEQYF. CDR3 sequence (DNA): TGTGCCAGCAGTAAAGGCAACAGACCCTACGAGCAGTACTTC. The gene calls are TRBV2 and TRBJ2-7; D is undetermined. This CDR3 contains 14 residues. Per the germline V gene, CDR1 is SNHLY and CDR2 is FYNNEI. V lost 5 bases and J 2 bases, leaving 13 bases between the germline ends.

This clonotype appeared many times. The chain couples TRBV20-1 to TRBJ2-1, with 12 bases that match TRBD2. The CDR3 consists of 16 residues. Losses at the gene ends were 5 bases for V and 4 bases for J; bases not matched to a gene: 9. The germline V gene has CDR1 DFQATT and CDR2 SNEGSKA (reference sequence). The CDR3, as DNA: TGCAGTGCTGTGGGGCTAGCGGGAGGGCGATACAATGAGCAGTTCTTC. Its protein is CSAVGLAGGRYNEQFF.

This clonotype has ten or more counts. This chain uses TRBV3-1 with TRBJ1-1; no clear D gene. In germline, CDR1 is LGHDT, CDR2 YNNKEL (reference sequence). The germline V and J ends were trimmed by 3 bases and 1 base, with 9 bases remaining between them. The CDR3 is 14 amino acids. The CDR3 loop is CASSQMGGNTEAFF. The CDR3 DNA follows: TGTGCCAGCAGCCAGATGGGAGGGAACACTGAAGCTTTCTTT.

This chain links TRBV6-2 or TRBV6-3 with TRBJ1-5; possibly TRBD1 for D (5 bases). The ends were cut back, 5 bases at V and 11 bases at J, with 22 bases in the middle. The CDR3 is 15 amino acids. The germline V gene has CDR1 MNHEY and CDR2 SVGEGT. CDR3 loop: CASSEVWGRSWTQHF. DNA for the CDR3: TGTGCCAGCAGTGAAGTTTGGGGCAGGTCATGGACCCAGCATTTT.

In its sample, this clonotype was seen many times. The chain uses TRBV20-1 and TRBJ2-1; 8 bases match TRBD2. V lost 6 bases and J lost 0; bases outside the gene matches: 7. Germline CDR1 is DFQATT and CDR2 is SNEGSKA (reference sequence). This CDR3 spans 15 amino acids. CDR3 coding DNA: TGCAGTGCCTCAGAGACTAGCGCCTCCTACAATGAGCAGTTCTTC. It codes for CSASETSASYNEQFF.

The chain links TRBV27 to TRBJ2-1, with 9 bases lining up with TRBD2. With V trimmed by 0 bases and J by 7 bases, 10 bases remained unmatched. Germline lookup yields CDR1 MNHEY and CDR2 SMNVEV (reference sequence). The CDR3 runs to 17 residues. The CDR3 sequence is CASSLSGAGGPWNEQFF. CDR3 in DNA: TGTGCCAGCAGTTTATCGGGAGCGGGAGGCCCTTGGAATGAGCAGTTCTTC.

Ten or more counts support this clonotype. J is TRBJ2-3 and V is TRBV15; D could derive from TRBD1 or TRBD2 (5 bases each). This CDR3 comprises 16 residues. V lost 0 bases and J 2 bases, leaving 12 bases between the germline ends. Looked up from germline, CDR1 is LNHNV and CDR2 is YYDKDF (reference sequence). DNA of the CDR3: TGTGCCACCAGCAGAGAGACGGGGCCTGACACAGATACGCAGTATTTT. Encoded protein: CATSRETGPDTDTQYF.

The V gene is TRBV7-9, the J gene TRBJ1-1; TRBD1 matches at 8 bases. The junction had 12 bases not matched to a gene; V was cut back by 6 bases and J by 0 bases. CDR1 is SEHNR, CDR2 FQNEAQ, per germline (reference sequence). The CDR3 spans 17 residues. CDR3 protein: CASSRTGGMGLNTEAFF. CDR3 DNA sequence: TGTGCCAGCAGTCGCACAGGGGGTATGGGGTTGAACACTGAAGCTTTCTTT.